Sequencing of this T cell receptor beta chain was carried out in a study of early T cells in non-severe SARS-CoV-2 infection. Whole-study context: Bulk RNA taken from unsorted whole blood was sequenced, leaving chains unpaired.

Unique molecular identifiers were affixed to single, distinct cDNA molecules. TCRdb fed the 5' RACE reads into MiXCR, producing one record per CDR3 protein. The sample holds some 48,000 distinct CDR3 sequences, around 4.6% seen once. Study-level results: Missing private and CD4 specificities, VDJdb matching favored anti-spike CD8 responses.

About this clonotype itself: The antigen is unknown.

Germline V gene sequence: CDR1 SGHVS, CDR2 FNYEAQ. V was clipped by 5 bases and J by 8 bases, with 19 bases between them. CDR3 size: 15 residues. V and J are TRBV7-6 and TRBJ2-1, with D possibly TRBD1 on 5 matching bases. The clonotype comes from an adult who was a healthcare worker with PCR-confirmed SARS-CoV-2 infection or an uninfected control (not recorded which). Sequencing input: whole blood. CDR3 residues: CASSSSKRGQYEQFF. In nucleotides, the CDR3 is TGTGCCAGCAGCAGCTCGAAGCGAGGACAATATGAGCAGTTCTTC. Using reference TRBV7-6 and TRBJ2-1 for the parts outside the CDR3, the full variable domain is GAGVSQSPRYKVTKRGQDVALRCDPISGHVSLYWYRQALGQGPEFLTYFNYEAQQDKSGLPNDRFSAERPEGSISTLTIQRTEQRDSAMYRCASSSSKRGQYEQFFGPGTRLTVL.